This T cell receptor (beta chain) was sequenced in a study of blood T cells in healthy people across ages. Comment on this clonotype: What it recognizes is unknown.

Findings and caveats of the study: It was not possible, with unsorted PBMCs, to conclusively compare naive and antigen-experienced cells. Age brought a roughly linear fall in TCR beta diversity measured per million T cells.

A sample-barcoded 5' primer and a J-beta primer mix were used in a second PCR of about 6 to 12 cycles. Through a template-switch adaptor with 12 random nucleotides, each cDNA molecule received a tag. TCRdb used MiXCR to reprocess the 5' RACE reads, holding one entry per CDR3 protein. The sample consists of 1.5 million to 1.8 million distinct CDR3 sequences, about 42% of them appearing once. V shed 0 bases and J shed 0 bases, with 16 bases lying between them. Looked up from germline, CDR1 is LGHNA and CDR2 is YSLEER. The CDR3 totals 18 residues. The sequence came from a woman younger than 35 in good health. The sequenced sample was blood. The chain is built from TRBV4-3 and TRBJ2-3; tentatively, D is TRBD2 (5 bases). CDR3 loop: CASSQEEVPATSTDTQYF. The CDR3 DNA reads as TGCGCCAGCAGCCAAGAGGAGGTCCCAGCTACTAGCACAGATACGCAGTATTTT.